Below are 19 T cell receptor beta chains sequenced from a single sample in a study of blood T cell repertoires in COVID-19. Assay: immunoSEQ multiplex PCR; the TCRdb copy retains only in-frame clones and omits some. The sample contains fewer than 200,000 clones, approximately 84% of which appear only once. The specimen sequenced was peripheral blood. Receptors originate from a woman of 80 years or more with COVID-19, enrolled during active disease.

This chain joins TRBV24-1 and TRBJ2-7; maybe TRBD2 (5 bases). CDR3 size: 16 residues. Trimming cost V 2 bases and J 4 bases, with 17 bases left between them. Germline V CDR1 and CDR2: KGHDR, SFDVKD. Here the CDR3 DNA reads TGTGCCACCAGTGATTCGCTAGCCCTACGACCTTACGAGCAGTACTTC. Its translation is CATSDSLALRPYEQYF.

This chain joins TRBV7-3 and TRBJ2-7; 8 bases line up with TRBD1. This CDR3 comprises 17 residues. Germline V lookup: CDR1 SGHTA, CDR2 FQGTGA. The V segment lost 1 base and the J segment 7 bases; nucleotides outside the gene matches: 15. This CDR3 is CASSLNPPDRAHFEQYF. Written as DNA, the CDR3 is TGTGCCAGCAGCTTAAACCCTCCGGACAGGGCCCATTTTGAGCAGTACTTC.

The V gene is TRBV2, the J gene TRBJ1-5; no clear D. The CDR3 extends over 15 amino acids. V lost 0 bases and J lost 4, with 10 bases in between. The germline gives CDR1 SNHLY, CDR2 FYNNEI. The chain's CDR3 is CASSEALTGNQPQHF. Written as DNA, the CDR3 is TGTGCCAGCAGTGAAGCGCTGACGGGAAATCAGCCCCAGCATTTT.

The chain combines TRBV28 with TRBJ2-1, with TRBD1 identical over 9 bases. Trimming removed 6 bases from V and 11 bases from J; junction bases left unmatched: 2. The CDR3 length is 11 residues. CDR1 is MDHEN, CDR2 SYDVKM, per germline. The CDR3 coding sequence is TGTGCCAGCAGGGACAGGGGACAGCAGTTCTTC. Its protein product is CASRDRGQQFF.

This sequence joins TRBV25-1 and TRBJ1-6; D is possibly TRBD1 (6 bases). V gave up 7 bases and J gave up 10 bases, with 14 bases separating them. This CDR3 is built from 13 residues. From germline, CDR1 is MGHDK and CDR2 SYGVNS. CDR3 residues: CASKGGGASPLHF. The CDR3 bases are TGTGCCAGCAAGGGGGGGGGCGCCTCACCCCTCCACTTT.

The chain employs TRBV3-1 (or the pseudogene TRBV3-2) and TRBJ2-3; D gene uncertain. This CDR3 is built from 14 residues. CDR1 is LGHDT, CDR2 YNNKEL, per germline (reference sequence). Trimming took off 1 base at V and 5 bases at J, with 10 bases between the two ends. In DNA, the CDR3 is TGTGCCAGCAGCCAAGCGTTTAGTTTAGATACGCAGTATTTT. This sequence encodes CASSQAFSLDTQYF.

V is TRBV5-1 and J is TRBJ2-5; 11 nucleotides line up with TRBD2. Germline CDR1 reads SGHRS; CDR2 reads YFSETQ. CDR3 size: 15 residues. V was pared by 4 bases and J by 5 bases, with 7 bases of the junction left unmatched. CDR3 protein: CASSAIAGGTETQYF. CDR3 DNA sequence: TGCGCCAGCAGCGCAATAGCGGGAGGGACGGAGACCCAGTACTTC.

The V and J genes are TRBV6-5 and TRBJ2-2; weak D call: TRBD2 (5 bases). V lost 6 bases and J lost 8, with 16 bases in between. Germline values: CDR1 MNHEY, CDR2 SVGAGI. CDR3 length equals 14 residues. This CDR3 is CASSQKIPGGELFF. In DNA, the CDR3 is TGTGCCAGCAGCCAAAAGATCCCGGGGGGGGAGCTGTTTTTT.

This clone was seen many times. The chain is built from TRBV19 and TRBJ1-2; D gene unclear. The CDR3 has 14 residues. Germline V gives CDR1 LNHDA, CDR2 SQIVND (reference sequence). V was pared by 9 bases and J by 4 bases, with 18 bases between. CDR3 region: CASTRASNSYGYTF. CDR3 bases: TGTGCCAGCACCCGGGCTAGCAATTCCTATGGCTACACCTTC.

The chain has TRBV28 and TRBJ2-3; 12 nucleotides align to TRBD2. Trimming cost V 11 bases and J 1 base; bases outside gene matches: 13. The CDR3 sequence is 17 residues long. Germline V CDR1 and CDR2: MDHEN, SYDVKM. The CDR3 reads CASLSTSGRGGTDTQYF. CDR3 coding DNA: TGTGCCTCCCTTTCGACTAGCGGGAGAGGCGGCACAGATACGCAGTATTTT.

This chain uses TRBV29-1 with TRBJ2-5; TRBD1 matches 9 bases. The V segment lost 7 bases and the J segment 4 bases; nucleotides outside the gene matches: 4. Germline V gives CDR1 SQVTM, CDR2 ANQGSEA. CDR3 length: 12 amino acids. The CDR3 loop is CSALTGGETQYF. In DNA, the CDR3 is TGCAGCGCCCTGACAGGGGGAGAGACCCAGTACTTC.

This rearrangement joins TRBV27 to TRBJ2-4, with 9 nucleotides matching TRBD2. V lost 5 bases, J lost 4 bases, and 15 bases stayed unmatched. The CDR3 is 18 amino acids. From germline, CDR1 is MNHEY and CDR2 SMNVEV (reference sequence). The CDR3 sequence is CASSPHLSQTSGKNIQYF. In nucleotides, the CDR3 is TGTGCCAGCAGTCCCCATCTTAGCCAGACTAGCGGAAAAAACATTCAGTACTTC.

The chain uses TRBV7-3 and TRBJ2-7, with 9 bases that match TRBD1. The length of the CDR3 is 14 residues. Per the germline V gene, CDR1 is SGHTA and CDR2 is FQGTGA. Trimming took 5 bases from V and 2 from J; bases not matched to a gene: 4. The CDR3 DNA is TGTGCCAGCAGCGTCGGACAGGGGCCCTACGAGCAGTACTTC. Its translation is CASSVGQGPYEQYF.

The chain carries TRBV10-3 and TRBJ2-3, with 14 nucleotides matching TRBD2. Germline assignment: CDR1 ENHRY and CDR2 SYGVKD. The CDR3 extends over 17 amino acids. The junction had 3 bases not matched to a gene; V was cut back by 4 bases and J by 0 bases. The CDR3 protein is CAISGTSGGPSTDTQYF. The DNA of the CDR3 is TGTGCCATCAGTGGGACTAGCGGGGGGCCTAGCACAGATACGCAGTATTTT.

The rearrangement links TRBV10-3 to TRBJ2-3; 7 bases align to TRBD1. The CDR3 spans 15 residues. CDR1 is ENHRY, CDR2 SYGVKD, per germline. The junction had 8 bases not matched to a gene; V was cut back by 6 bases and J by 2 bases. CDR3 in amino acids: CAIRATGTNTDTQYF. Written as DNA, the CDR3 is TGTGCCATCAGGGCGACAGGGACAAACACAGATACGCAGTATTTT.

The chain combines TRBV9 with TRBJ2-5; possibly TRBD1 for D (6 bases). V lost 4 bases, J lost 2 bases, and 9 bases lay in between. CDR1 and CDR2 (germline): SGDLS, YYNGEE. This CDR3 spans 13 amino acids. In nucleotides, the CDR3 is TGTGCCAGCAGCCCAGGACAGCAAGAGACCCAGTACTTC. Protein product: CASSPGQQETQYF.

V usage is TRBV28 and J usage is TRBJ2-7; weak D call: TRBD1 (6 bases). This CDR3 contains 14 residues. In germline, CDR1 is MDHEN, CDR2 SYDVKM. V shed 4 bases and J shed 3 bases, with 13 bases lying between them. CDR3 residues: CASSWTAQRYEQYF. The CDR3 nucleotides are TGTGCCAGCAGTTGGACAGCTCAACGCTACGAGCAGTACTTC.

This sequence joins TRBV3-1 (or the pseudogene TRBV3-2) and TRBJ1-2, with no clear D. The germline CDR1 and CDR2 sequences are LGHDT and YNNKEL (reference sequence). CDR3 length: 16 amino acids. Trimming took 0 bases from V and 0 from J, leaving 11 bases between them. The CDR3 reads CASSQDRLPANYGYTF. The CDR3 bases are TGTGCCAGCAGCCAAGACAGGCTCCCAGCTAACTATGGCTACACCTTC.

The rearrangement joins TRBV19 to TRBJ2-7, with 8 bases that match TRBD2. Trimming removed 6 bases from V and 4 bases from J; junction bases left unmatched: 11. In germline, CDR1 is LNHDA, CDR2 SQIVND (reference sequence). The CDR3 extends over 15 amino acids. CDR3 in amino acids: CASSGREVGLYEQYF. DNA for the CDR3: TGTGCCAGTAGCGGGCGGGAGGTGGGTCTATACGAGCAGTACTTC.